This T cell receptor (beta chain) came from a study of blood T cell repertoires in COVID-19. Study overall: Acute and convalescent COVID-19 samples came from the United States, Italy and Spain. Nucleic acid was either cDNA or gDNA, and it came from T cells, B-cell-depleted T cells, or PBMCs.

Original analysis: Reference gene primer amplification in the assay estimated nucleated cell counts. Sequencing used immunoSEQ multiplex PCR; TCRdb keeps in-frame clones, though not all of them. The V and J calls and the clone size are those of that table, but D and trimming were determined from the DNA. Seen here are approximately 290,000 clones, 80% to 85% observed once, and the top ten hold 15% to 17%. Germline V gives CDR1 LGHDT, CDR2 YNNKEL (reference sequence). The CDR3 has 16 amino acids. The ends were cut back, 6 bases at V and 0 bases at J, with 15 bases in the middle. This clone was picked up one time.

Sequenced sample: peripheral blood. The gene calls are TRBV3-1 (or the pseudogene TRBV3-2) and TRBJ1-3; D remains ambiguous. The sequence was collected from an older person with COVID-19, enrolled during active disease. Here the CDR3 reads CASSGVLMSSGNTIYF. CDR3 DNA sequence: TGTGCCAGCAGTGGAGTGCTAATGAGCTCTGGAAACACCATATATTTT.